Shown below are 28 T cell receptor beta chains from a single sample sequenced in a study of blood T cell repertoires in COVID-19. Sequenced by immunoSEQ multiplex PCR; TCRdb stores in-frame clones only, minus some. The sample lists about 240,000 clones, 84% occurring once. The sequenced material came from peripheral blood. Every receptor here comes from a man aged 45-65 years with acute or convalescent COVID-19.

The rearrangement uses TRBV30 and TRBJ1-6; TRBD1 matches 9 bases. The ends lost 4 bases at V and 13 bases at J; junction bases unmatched: 11. This CDR3 is built from 14 residues. Per germline, CDR1 GTSNPN and CDR2 SVGIG (reference sequence). For the CDR3, the DNA is TGTGCCTGGACCCCGGGACAGGGCTCAGGGCCCCTCCACTTT. Protein product: CAWTPGQGSGPLHF.

The chain has TRBV7-8 and TRBJ1-4, with D possibly matching TRBD1 (5 bases). V lost 5 bases and J lost 0, with 16 bases in between. CDR1 is SGHVS, CDR2 FQNEAQ, per germline. CDR3 length: 17 amino acids. The CDR3: CASSRGGGAATNEKLFF. The CDR3 nucleotides are TGTGCCAGCAGCCGAGGTGGCGGGGCAGCAACTAATGAAAAACTGTTTTTT.

V usage is TRBV10-3 and J usage is TRBJ2-7; possible D gene TRBD1, 6 bases. The CDR3 has 15 amino acids. With 2 bases removed from V and 0 bases from J, the gap between germline ends came to 11 bases. Germline CDR1 reads ENHRY; CDR2 reads SYGVKD. The CDR3 here is CAISERGQISYEQYF. CDR3 DNA: TGTGCCATCAGTGAGCGTGGACAGATCTCCTACGAGCAGTACTTC.

V and J are TRBV27 and TRBJ1-5, with D perhaps TRBD1 (5 bases). V was shortened by 8 bases and J by 0 bases, with 14 bases between the two germline ends. CDR3 length equals 15 residues. Germline CDR1 and CDR2: MNHEY and SMNVEV (reference sequence). This CDR3 is CASLRRGDSNQPQHF. CDR3 in DNA: TGTGCCAGCCTTCGAAGGGGTGATAGCAATCAGCCCCAGCATTTT.

The chain employs TRBV19 and TRBJ1-3; D gene unclear. The germline V gene encodes CDR1 LNHDA and CDR2 SQIVND (reference sequence). CDR3 length: 14 amino acids. The CDR3 nucleotides are TGTGCAGCATCGGTCGGTGTCTCTGGAAACACCATATATTTT. It codes for CAASVGVSGNTIYF.

The table lists this clone with a few counts. The chain joins TRBV18 to TRBJ1-2; no definite D call. Germline values: CDR1 KGHSH, CDR2 LQKENI. The CDR3 is 17 amino acids. The germline V and J ends were trimmed by 0 bases and 4 bases, with 18 bases remaining between them. The CDR3 nucleotides are TGTGCCAGCTCACCACCCTCCCCGGCTCCTAGCCGCTATGGCTACACCTTC. Translating it yields CASSPPSPAPSRYGYTF.

Ten or more counts support this clone. V usage is TRBV6-1 and J usage is TRBJ1-6; a possible D gene is TRBD1 (5 bases). V lost 3 bases and J lost 7, with 16 bases in between. The CDR3 has 16 amino acids. Germline V gene sequence: CDR1 MNHNS, CDR2 SASEGT. The CDR3 DNA reads TGTGCCAGCAGTGACATACCGGGACTCCCAAATTCACCCCTCCACTTT. This gives the protein CASSDIPGLPNSPLHF.

The chain links TRBV4-1 to TRBJ2-2; TRBD1 might be the D (7 bases). V was cut by 1 base and J by 1 base, with 10 bases left in between. The CDR3 has 16 residues. The germline CDR1 and CDR2 sequences are MGHRA and YSYEKL. The DNA of the CDR3 is TGCGCCAGCAGCCAAGGCGGGACAGTGAACACCGGGGAGCTGTTTTTT. Its protein is CASSQGGTVNTGELFF.

The CDR3 nucleotides read TGTGCCAGCAGCTTACAGGGCTCCAGGTCTAGCGGGAGGACGGAGACCCAGTACTTC. Protein product: CASSLQGSRSSGRTETQYF. The rearrangement links TRBV7-6 to TRBJ2-5, with 11 bases aligning to TRBD2. This CDR3 region has 19 residues. Germline values: CDR1 SGHVS, CDR2 FNYEAQ. J lost 5 bases, V lost 2 bases, and 16 bases had no gene match.

The V gene is TRBV13, the J gene TRBJ2-3, with TRBD2 identical over 11 bases. V trimming: 1 base; J trimming: 0 bases; junction bases outside the gene matches: 3. The CDR3 has 17 residues. CDR1 and CDR2 (germline): PRHDT, FYEKMQ (reference sequence). CDR3 in amino acids: CASSLVLAGGSTDTQYF. The CDR3 DNA follows: TGTGCCAGCAGCTTAGTCCTAGCGGGAGGAAGCACAGATACGCAGTATTTT.

The chain uses TRBV5-1 and TRBJ2-7; tentatively, D is TRBD2 (5 bases). V lost 4 bases and J lost 0, with 11 bases in between. Per the germline V gene, CDR1 is SGHRS and CDR2 is YFSETQ. The CDR3 has 14 residues. In DNA, the CDR3 is TGCGCCAGCAGCCCGTCGGGGTACTCCTACGAGCAGTACTTC. It codes for CASSPSGYSYEQYF.

The rearrangement links TRBV11-2 to TRBJ2-6; 7 bases match TRBD2. The CDR3 spans 16 residues. The trim removed 3 bases at V and 3 bases at J, leaving 5 bases unmatched. From germline, CDR1 is SGHAT and CDR2 FQNNGV. CDR3 in DNA: TGTGCCAGCAGCTTGTTGGGAGGGAATGGGGCCAACGTCCTGACTTTC. Translation: CASSLLGGNGANVLTF.

This sequence joins TRBV5-1 and TRBJ1-4; the D gene is possibly TRBD1 (6 bases). Trimming removed 0 bases from V and 2 bases from J, with 14 bases in between. The CDR3 totals 17 residues. Germline CDR1 SGHRS, CDR2 YFSETQ. The CDR3 protein is CASSLEYRDRTNEKLFF. The CDR3 nucleotides are TGCGCCAGCAGCTTGGAGTACAGGGATAGGACTAATGAAAAACTGTTTTTT.

V and J are TRBV5-6 and TRBJ2-3; 11 bases match TRBD2. Per the germline V gene, CDR1 is SGHDT and CDR2 is YYEEEE. The CDR3 extends over 16 amino acids. V was clipped by 5 bases and J by 2 bases; unmatched bases: 7. The CDR3 bases are TGTGCCAGCAGTCAAGGGACTAGCGGAGTCACAGATACGCAGTATTTT. Translation: CASSQGTSGVTDTQYF.

This clone was picked up a small number of times. The chain recombines TRBV12-3 or TRBV12-4 with TRBJ1-2; D is unclear. The CDR3 sequence is 13 residues long. V dropped 1 base and J dropped 8 bases, with 11 bases sitting between them. CDR3: CASSLGAAGGYTF. The DNA for the CDR3 is TGTGCCAGCAGTTTAGGGGCGGCGGGCGGCTACACCTTC.

The chain combines TRBV9 with TRBJ2-7; 7 positions agree with TRBD1. V was pared by 3 bases and J by 2 bases, with 2 bases of the junction left unmatched. Germline V lookup: CDR1 SGDLS, CDR2 YYNGEE. CDR3 size: 13 residues. CDR3 region: CASSAGTAYEQYF. The CDR3 nucleotides read TGTGCCAGCAGCGCTGGGACAGCCTACGAGCAGTACTTC.

The chain links TRBV7-9 to TRBJ1-2; tentative D call: TRBD1 (5 bases). The germline gives CDR1 SEHNR, CDR2 FQNEAQ (reference sequence). V dropped 5 bases and J dropped 6 bases, with 19 bases sitting between them. The CDR3 runs to 15 residues. As DNA, the CDR3 is TGTGCCAGCAGCCTTCAGGGAACTCCCAGAGATGGCTACACCTTC. Its protein is CASSLQGTPRDGYTF.

The chain couples TRBV7-3 to TRBJ2-5; tentative D call: TRBD2 (6 bases). Deletions cut 0 bases from V and 4 bases from J, with 12 bases between. The CDR3 length is 15 residues. Germline lookup yields CDR1 SGHTA and CDR2 FQGTGA. CDR3 loop: CASSLTPGVVETQYF. CDR3 bases: TGTGCCAGCAGCTTAACTCCGGGAGTCGTAGAGACCCAGTACTTC.

CDR3 loop: CASSPPAGLGNTIYF. As DNA, the CDR3 is TGTGCCAGCTCACCACCCGCGGGCCTTGGAAACACCATATATTTT. The rearrangement uses TRBV18 and TRBJ1-3; D gene uncertain. Germline CDR1 reads KGHSH; CDR2 reads LQKENI. V was trimmed by 0 bases and J by 3 bases, leaving 9 bases between them. The CDR3 covers 15 residues.

The J gene is TRBJ2-1, the V gene TRBV12-3 or TRBV12-4; no clear D gene. The CDR3 contains 13 residues. Trimming took 7 bases from V and 2 from J, leaving 9 bases between them. CDR3 coding DNA: TGTGCCAGCACCATAGAACCCTACAATGAGCAGTTCTTC. Its translation is CASTIEPYNEQFF.

This clone came up a few times. The sample contains more than one DNA sequence encoding this CDR3. The chain uses TRBV29-1 and TRBJ1-2, with 7 positions matching TRBD1. The V segment lost 7 bases and the J segment 2 bases; nucleotides outside the gene matches: 1. CDR3 length: 11 amino acids. Per germline, CDR1 SQVTM and CDR2 ANQGSEA. CDR3 amino acids: CSATGNYGYTF. Here the CDR3 DNA reads TGCAGCGCGACAGGGAACTATGGCTACACCTTC.

The chain joins TRBV28 to TRBJ2-7; 8 bases align to TRBD1. Trimming took 3 bases from V and 1 from J; bases not matched to a gene: 8. The germline V gene has CDR1 MDHEN and CDR2 SYDVKM. This CDR3 has 16 amino acids. CDR3 DNA sequence: TGTGCCAGCAGTTTGCCCGGACAGGGTTTTTCCTACGAGCAGTACTTC. Translation: CASSLPGQGFSYEQYF.

The sample holds a few counts of this clone. CDR3 in amino acids: CASSYGTVMNTEAFF. The CDR3 coding sequence is TGTGCCAGCAGTTACGGGACAGTCATGAACACTGAAGCTTTCTTT. The chain couples TRBV6-5 to TRBJ1-1, with TRBD1 identical over 7 bases. The CDR3 is made up of 15 amino acids. Germline V CDR1 and CDR2: MNHEY, SVGAGI. With 2 bases clipped from V and 0 bases from J, the junction kept 3 bases outside the gene matches.

The V call is TRBV28, the J call TRBJ1-1; D is undetermined. Per the germline V gene, CDR1 is MDHEN and CDR2 is SYDVKM. V gave up 6 bases and J gave up 7 bases, with 9 bases separating them. The CDR3 totals 11 residues. The CDR3 DNA follows: TGTGCCAGCAGCCCCTACGGTGAAGCTTTCTTT. As protein: CASSPYGEAFF. Looking up the rest from reference TRBV28 and TRBJ1-1 gives the full variable domain: DVKVTQSSRYLVKRTGEKVFLECVQDMDHENMFWYRQDPGLGLRLIYFSYDVKMKEKGDIPEGYSVSREKKERFSLILESASTNQTSMYLCASSPYGEAFFGQGTRLTVV.

The chain is built from TRBV25-1 and TRBJ2-1; 8 bases align to TRBD1. V dropped 10 bases and J dropped 3; count of bases not matched to a gene: 5. Per germline, CDR1 MGHDK and CDR2 SYGVNS. The CDR3 length is 13 residues. Written as DNA, the CDR3 is TGTGCCACGACAGGGGTTTACTACAATGAGCAGTTCTTC. This gives the protein CATTGVYYNEQFF.

This clone was seen a single time. The chain is built from TRBV4-1 and TRBJ2-7; 10 nucleotides match TRBD2. V was pared by 1 base and J by 4 bases, with 4 bases of the junction left unmatched. Germline CDR1 MGHRA, CDR2 YSYEKL. CDR3 size: 15 residues. CDR3 DNA: TGCGCCAGCAGCCAAGCTAGCGGGAGTATTTACGAGCAGTACTTC. Translation gives CASSQASGSIYEQYF.

The chain combines TRBV27 with TRBJ1-2; a possible D gene is TRBD1 (6 bases). Germline V CDR1 and CDR2: MNHEY, SMNVEV (reference sequence). The CDR3 has 15 residues. Deletions cut 6 bases from V and 2 bases from J, with 16 bases between. The CDR3 sequence: CASSRGASRNYGYTF. DNA of the CDR3: TGTGCCAGCAGCCGGGGGGCCAGCCGAAACTATGGCTACACCTTC.

The chain couples TRBV4-1 to TRBJ1-1, with D unresolved. The CDR3 contains 14 residues. V was clipped by 0 bases and J by 4 bases, with 9 bases between them. Germline values: CDR1 MGHRA, CDR2 YSYEKL. CDR3 DNA: TGCGCCAGCAGCCAAGATGAGGGTCGCACTGAAGCTTTCTTT. As protein: CASSQDEGRTEAFF.